This T cell receptor (beta chain) was recovered during a study of T cell repertoires in cytomegalovirus infection. Overall study: Public TCR beta signatures marked donors with CMV infection and the matching HLA. Study results and limitations: Ex vivo responses were dominated by HLA-C-restricted CMV-specific TCR beta clonotypes. Summed frequency of shared TCR beta families picked out CMV carriers who also had the relevant HLA.

Ten or more counts support this clonotype. Its specificity is unknown. TCRdb called the reads again in MiXCR, with one record for every CDR3 protein. The data contain around 320,000 distinct CDR3 sequences, more than 8% of them seen just once; the ten biggest clones take up around 4%. Sample: PBMCs. This receptor was obtained from a human donor in good health (CMV status not recorded). Some clones in this sample may be carry-over from other donors' samples.

The CDR3: CASNPGQGSYEQYF. The DNA for the CDR3 is TGTGCCAGTAATCCGGGACAGGGAAGCTACGAGCAGTACTTC. V gene TRBV19 combines with J gene TRBJ2-7, with TRBD1 identical over 9 bases. The CDR3 runs to 14 residues. CDR1 is LNHDA and CDR2 is SQIVND in the germline V gene (reference sequence). With V trimmed by 7 bases and J by 3 bases, 7 bases remained unmatched.